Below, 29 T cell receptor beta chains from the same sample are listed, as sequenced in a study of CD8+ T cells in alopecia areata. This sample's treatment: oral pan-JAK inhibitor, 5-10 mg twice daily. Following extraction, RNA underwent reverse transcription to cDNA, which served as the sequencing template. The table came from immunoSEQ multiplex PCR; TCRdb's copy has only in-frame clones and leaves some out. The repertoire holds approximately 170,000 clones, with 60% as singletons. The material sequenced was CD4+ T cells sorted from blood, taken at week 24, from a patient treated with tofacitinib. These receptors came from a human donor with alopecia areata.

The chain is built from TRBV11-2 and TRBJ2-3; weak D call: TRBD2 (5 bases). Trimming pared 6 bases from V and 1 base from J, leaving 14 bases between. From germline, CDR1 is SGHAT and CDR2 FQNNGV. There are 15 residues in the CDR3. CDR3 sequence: CASSLLASRTDTQYF. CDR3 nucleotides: TGTGCCAGCAGTTTGCTAGCTTCCCGCACAGATACGCAGTATTTT.

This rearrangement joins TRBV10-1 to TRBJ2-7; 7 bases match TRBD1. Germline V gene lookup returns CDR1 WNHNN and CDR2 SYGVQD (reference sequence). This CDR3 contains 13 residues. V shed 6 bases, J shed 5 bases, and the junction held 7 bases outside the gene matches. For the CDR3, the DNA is TGCGCCAGCAGCGAGACAGGGATCCACGAGCAGTACTTC. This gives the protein CASSETGIHEQYF.

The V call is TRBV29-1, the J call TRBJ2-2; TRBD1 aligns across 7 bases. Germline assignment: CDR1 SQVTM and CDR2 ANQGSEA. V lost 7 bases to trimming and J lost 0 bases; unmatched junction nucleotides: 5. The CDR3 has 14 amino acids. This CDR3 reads CSALGQPNTGELFF. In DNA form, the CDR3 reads TGCAGCGCCTTGGGACAGCCGAACACCGGGGAGCTGTTTTTT.

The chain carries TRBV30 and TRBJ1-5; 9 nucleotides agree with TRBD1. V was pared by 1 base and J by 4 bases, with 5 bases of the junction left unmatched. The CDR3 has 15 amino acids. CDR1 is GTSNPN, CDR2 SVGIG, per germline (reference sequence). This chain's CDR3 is CAWSGQGGFNQPQHF. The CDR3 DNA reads TGTGCCTGGAGTGGACAGGGGGGATTTAATCAGCCCCAGCATTTT.

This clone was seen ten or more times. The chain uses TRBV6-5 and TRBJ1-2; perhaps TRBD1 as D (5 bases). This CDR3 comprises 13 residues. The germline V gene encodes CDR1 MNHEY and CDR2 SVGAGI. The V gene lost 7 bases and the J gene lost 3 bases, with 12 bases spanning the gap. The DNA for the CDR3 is TGTGCCAGCACCAACAGGCCTGACTATGGCTACACCTTC. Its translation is CASTNRPDYGYTF.

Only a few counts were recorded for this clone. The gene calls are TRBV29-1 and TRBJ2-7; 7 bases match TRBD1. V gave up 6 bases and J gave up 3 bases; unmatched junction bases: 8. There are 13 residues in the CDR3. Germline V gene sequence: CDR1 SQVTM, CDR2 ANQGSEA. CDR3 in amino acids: CSVRGQVGYEQYF. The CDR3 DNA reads TGCAGCGTCAGAGGACAGGTAGGCTACGAGCAGTACTTC.

CDR3 sequence: CAISESGQTDTQYF. The CDR3 DNA sequence: TGTGCCATCAGTGAGTCGGGACAGACAGATACGCAGTATTTT. The V and J genes are TRBV10-3 and TRBJ2-3, with 7 nucleotides matching TRBD1. The CDR3 extends over 14 amino acids. Germline V gene sequence: CDR1 ENHRY, CDR2 SYGVKD. V trimming: 0 bases; J trimming: 3 bases; junction bases outside the gene matches: 0.

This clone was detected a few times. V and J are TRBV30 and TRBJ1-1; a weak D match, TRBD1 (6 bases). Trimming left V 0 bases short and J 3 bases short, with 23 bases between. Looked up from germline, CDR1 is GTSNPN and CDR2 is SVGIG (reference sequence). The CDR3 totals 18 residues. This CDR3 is CAWSVPFRGKRGDTEAFF. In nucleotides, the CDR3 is TGTGCCTGGAGTGTACCTTTCAGGGGAAAAAGAGGAGACACTGAAGCTTTCTTT.

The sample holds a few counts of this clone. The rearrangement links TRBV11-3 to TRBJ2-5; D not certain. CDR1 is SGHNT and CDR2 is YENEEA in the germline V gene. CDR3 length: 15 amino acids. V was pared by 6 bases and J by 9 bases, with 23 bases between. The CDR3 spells CASSGAASQEMSQYF. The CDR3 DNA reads TGTGCCAGCAGTGGTGCCGCATCCCAAGAGATGTCCCAGTACTTC.

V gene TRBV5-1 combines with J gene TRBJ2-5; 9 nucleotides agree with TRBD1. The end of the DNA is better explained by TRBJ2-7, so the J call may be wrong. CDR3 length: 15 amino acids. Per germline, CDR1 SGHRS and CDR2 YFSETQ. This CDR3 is CASSLGGTGSYEQYF. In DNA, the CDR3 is TGCGCCAGCAGCTTGGGAGGGACAGGGTCCTACGAGCAGTACTTC.

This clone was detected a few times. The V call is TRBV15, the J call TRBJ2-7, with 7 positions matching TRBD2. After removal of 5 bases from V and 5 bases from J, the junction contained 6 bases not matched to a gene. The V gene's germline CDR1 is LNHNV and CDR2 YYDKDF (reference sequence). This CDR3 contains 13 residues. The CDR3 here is CATSPRRGDEQYF. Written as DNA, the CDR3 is TGTGCCACCAGCCCCAGACGGGGGGACGAGCAGTACTTC.

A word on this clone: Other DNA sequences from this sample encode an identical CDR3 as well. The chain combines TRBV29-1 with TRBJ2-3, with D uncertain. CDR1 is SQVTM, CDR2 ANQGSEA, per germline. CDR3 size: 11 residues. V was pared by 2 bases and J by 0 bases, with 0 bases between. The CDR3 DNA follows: TGCAGCGTTGAAAGCACAGATACGCAGTATTTT. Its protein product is CSVESTDTQYF.

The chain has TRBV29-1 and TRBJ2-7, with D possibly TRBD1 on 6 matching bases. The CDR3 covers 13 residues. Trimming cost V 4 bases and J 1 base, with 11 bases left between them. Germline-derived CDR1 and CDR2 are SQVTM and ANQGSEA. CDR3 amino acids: CSVVRDISYEQYF. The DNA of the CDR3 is TGCAGCGTTGTTCGGGACATTTCCTACGAGCAGTACTTC.

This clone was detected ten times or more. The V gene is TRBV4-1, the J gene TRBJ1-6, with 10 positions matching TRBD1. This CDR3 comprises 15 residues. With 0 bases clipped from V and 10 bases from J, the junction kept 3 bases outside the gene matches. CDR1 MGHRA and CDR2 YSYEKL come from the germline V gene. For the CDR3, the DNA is TGCGCCAGCAGCCAAGAGGGGACAGGGGTCTCACCCCTCCACTTT. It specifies CASSQEGTGVSPLHF.

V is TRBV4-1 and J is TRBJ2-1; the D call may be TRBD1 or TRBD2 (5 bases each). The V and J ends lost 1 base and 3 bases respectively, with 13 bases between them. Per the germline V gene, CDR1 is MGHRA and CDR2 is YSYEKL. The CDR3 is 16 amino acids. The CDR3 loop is CASSQVSAGGYNEQFF. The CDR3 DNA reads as TGCGCCAGCAGCCAAGTATCTGCTGGGGGCTACAATGAGCAGTTCTTC.

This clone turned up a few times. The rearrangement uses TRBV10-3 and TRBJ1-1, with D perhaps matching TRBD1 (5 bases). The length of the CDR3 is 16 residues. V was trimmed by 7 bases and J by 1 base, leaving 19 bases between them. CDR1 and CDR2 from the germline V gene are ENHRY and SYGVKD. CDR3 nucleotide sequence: TGTGCCATCAAAAAGACCGGGGGTTTTTCGAACACTGAAGCTTTCTTT. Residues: CAIKKTGGFSNTEAFF.

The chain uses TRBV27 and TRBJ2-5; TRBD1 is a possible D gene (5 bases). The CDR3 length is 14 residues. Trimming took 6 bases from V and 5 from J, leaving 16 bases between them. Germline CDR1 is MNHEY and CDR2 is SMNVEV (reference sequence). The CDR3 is CASSRPDNWETQYF. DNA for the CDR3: TGTGCCAGCAGCCGGCCGGACAACTGGGAGACCCAGTACTTC.

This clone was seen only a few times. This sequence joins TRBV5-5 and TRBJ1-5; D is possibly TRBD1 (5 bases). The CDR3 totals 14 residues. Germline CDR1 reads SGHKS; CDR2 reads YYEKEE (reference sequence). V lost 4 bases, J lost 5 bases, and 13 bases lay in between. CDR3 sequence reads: CASSTGTPDQPQHF. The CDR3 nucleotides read TGTGCCAGCAGCACCGGGACGCCGGATCAGCCCCAGCATTTT.

CDR3 amino acids: CASSTEMNTEAFF. The CDR3, as DNA: TGTGCCAGCTCGACAGAAATGAACACTGAAGCTTTCTTT. The rearrangement links TRBV18 to TRBJ1-1; possible D gene TRBD1, 5 bases. From germline, CDR1 is KGHSH and CDR2 LQKENI. V was shortened by 6 bases and J by 0 bases, with 8 bases between the two germline ends. CDR3 size: 13 residues.

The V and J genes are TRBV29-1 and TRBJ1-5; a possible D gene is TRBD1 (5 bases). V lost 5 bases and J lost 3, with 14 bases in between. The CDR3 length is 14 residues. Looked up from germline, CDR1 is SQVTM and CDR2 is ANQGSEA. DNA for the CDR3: TGCAGCGTTTCTCGGGGCAGAAACAATCAGCCCCAGCATTTT. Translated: CSVSRGRNNQPQHF.

The CDR3 sequence: CASSANRGLAKNIQYF. In DNA, the CDR3 is TGTGCCAGCAGCGCCAACAGGGGACTAGCCAAAAACATTCAGTACTTC. The rearrangement uses TRBV5-6 and TRBJ2-4; TRBD1 is a possible D gene (7 bases). The CDR3 spans 16 residues. Trimming shortened V by 4 bases and J by 0 bases, and 14 bases separated the two germline ends. Germline V gene data show CDR1 as SGHDT and CDR2 as YYEEEE. The variable domain in full, with the rest retrieved from reference TRBV5-6 and TRBJ2-4, is DAGVTQSPTHLIKTRGQQVTLRCSPKSGHDTVSWYQQALGQGPQFIFQYYEEEERQRGNFPDRFSGHQFPNYSSELNVNALLLGDSALYLCASSANRGLAKNIQYFGAGTRLSVL.

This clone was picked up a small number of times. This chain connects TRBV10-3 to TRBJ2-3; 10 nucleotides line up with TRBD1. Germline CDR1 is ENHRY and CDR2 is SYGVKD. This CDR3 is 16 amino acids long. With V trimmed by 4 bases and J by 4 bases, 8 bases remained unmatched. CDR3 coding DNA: TGTGCCATCAGTGGTACGGGACAGGGGAGCCCAGATACGCAGTATTTT. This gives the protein CAISGTGQGSPDTQYF.

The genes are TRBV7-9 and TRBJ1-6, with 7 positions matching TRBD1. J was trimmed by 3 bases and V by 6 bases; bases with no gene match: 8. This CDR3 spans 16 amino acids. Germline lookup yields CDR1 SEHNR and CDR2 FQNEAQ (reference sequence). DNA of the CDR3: TGTGCCAGCAGTCGGGGCCGGGACAGCTATAATTCACCCCTCCACTTT. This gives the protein CASSRGRDSYNSPLHF.

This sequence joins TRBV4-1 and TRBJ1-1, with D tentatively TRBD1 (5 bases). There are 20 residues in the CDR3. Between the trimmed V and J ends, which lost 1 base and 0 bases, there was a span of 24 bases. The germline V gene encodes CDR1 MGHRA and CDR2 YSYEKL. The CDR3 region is CASSQAAGKRWGHMNTEAFF. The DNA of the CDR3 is TGCGCCAGCAGCCAAGCGGCGGGCAAAAGGTGGGGCCACATGAACACTGAAGCTTTCTTT.

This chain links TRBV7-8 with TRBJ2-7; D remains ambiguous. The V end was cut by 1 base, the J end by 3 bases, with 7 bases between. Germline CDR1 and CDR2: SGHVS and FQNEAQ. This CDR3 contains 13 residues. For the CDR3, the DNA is TGTGCCAGCAGCTTAGTCCCCCTCTACGAGCAGTACTTC. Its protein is CASSLVPLYEQYF.

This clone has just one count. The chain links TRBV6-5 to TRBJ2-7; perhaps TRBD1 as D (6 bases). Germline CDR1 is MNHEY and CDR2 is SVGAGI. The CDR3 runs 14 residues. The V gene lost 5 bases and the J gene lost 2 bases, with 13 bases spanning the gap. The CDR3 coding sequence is TGTGCCAGCAGTACCGCCGGGACAACCTACGAGCAGTACTTC. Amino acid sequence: CASSTAGTTYEQYF.

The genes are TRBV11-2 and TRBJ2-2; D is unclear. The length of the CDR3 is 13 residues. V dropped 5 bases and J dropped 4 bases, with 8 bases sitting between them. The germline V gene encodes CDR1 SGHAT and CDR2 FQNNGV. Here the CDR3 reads CASSLSGTGELFF. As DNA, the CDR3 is TGTGCCAGCAGCCTATCCGGCACCGGGGAGCTGTTTTTT.

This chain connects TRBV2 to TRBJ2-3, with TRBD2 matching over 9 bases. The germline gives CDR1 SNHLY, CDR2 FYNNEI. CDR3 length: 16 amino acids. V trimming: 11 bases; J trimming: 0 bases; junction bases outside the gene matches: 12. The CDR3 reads CALFKRGATSTDTQYF. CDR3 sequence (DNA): TGTGCCCTCTTCAAGCGGGGGGCTACTAGCACAGATACGCAGTATTTT.

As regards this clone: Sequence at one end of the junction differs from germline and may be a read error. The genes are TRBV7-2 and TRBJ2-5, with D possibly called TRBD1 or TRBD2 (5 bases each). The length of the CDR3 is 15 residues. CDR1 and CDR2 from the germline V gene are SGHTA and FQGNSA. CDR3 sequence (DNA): TGTGCCAGCAGCTTAGTGTCGGGGCGAAGAGAGGCCCAGTACTTC. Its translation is CASSLVSGRREAQYF.